This TCR beta chain appears in the sequencing data of a study of T cell repertoires in cytomegalovirus infection. Across the whole study: Based on public TCR beta signatures, there were indications of CMV infection and of a matching HLA type.

The V gene's germline CDR1 is SGHRS and CDR2 YFSETQ. Trimming removed 0 bases from V and 0 bases from J, with 11 bases in between. This CDR3 contains 16 residues. TCRdb reprocessed the reads via MiXCR and lists one record per CDR3 protein. The sample records under 250,000 distinct CDR3 sequences, 9% to 15% being singletons. V usage is TRBV5-1 and J usage is TRBJ2-3; D is uncertain. The receptor was isolated from a human donor in good health (CMV status not recorded). Some clones in this sample may be carry-over from other donors' samples. The sample was PBMCs. CDR3 DNA: TGCGCCAGCAGCTTGGGTGGACGGTCTAGCACAGATACGCAGTATTTT. Amino acids: CASSLGGRSSTDTQYF.